This T cell receptor beta chain was retrieved from a study of T cells in Graves' hyperthyroidism and ophthalmopathy. CDR1 SGHTA and CDR2 FQGNSA come from the germline V gene. V lost 4 bases, J lost 4 bases, and 4 bases stayed unmatched. The length of the CDR3 is 15 residues. A few counts support this clonotype. What it binds is not known. Study-wide results and limits: Blood also carried most thyroid clonotypes expanded above 0.001. Separating ophthalmopathy from stable hyperthyroidism was achieved by a 13 V-J model.

RNA transcripts provided the source from which TCR beta CDR3 regions were amplified. A first-round RT-PCR of the TCR CDR3 used the HTBI primer set. TCRdb processed the multiplex PCR reads anew with MiXCR; each CDR3 protein has one entry. The sample shows 500,000 to 650,000 distinct CDR3 sequences, roughly 18% of them seen only once. The receptor was derived from a woman under 30 with Graves' ophthalmopathy. Material: blood. This chain joins TRBV7-2 and TRBJ2-2; 9 bases fit TRBD2. The CDR3 protein is CASSYGLALTGELFF. CDR3 nucleotides: TGTGCCAGCAGCTACGGACTAGCGCTCACCGGGGAGCTGTTTTTT. The full variable domain, its missing parts supplied by reference TRBV7-2 and TRBJ2-2, is GAGVSQSPSNKVTEKGKDVELRCDPISGHTALYWYRQSLGQGLEFLIYFQGNSAPDKSGLPSDRFSAERTGGSVSTLTIQRTQQEDSAVYLCASSYGLALTGELFFGEGSRLTVL.